This T cell receptor beta chain was sequenced for a study of blood T cell repertoires in COVID-19. Looking at the study overall: Material from acute and convalescent COVID-19 was sourced from the United States, Italy and Spain.

The CDR3 has 13 residues. V was cut by 7 bases and J by 10 bases, with 15 bases left in between. Germline V gene data show CDR1 as SGHDT and CDR2 as YYEEEE. TCRdb's copy holds only in-frame clones and misses some; the assay was immunoSEQ multiplex PCR. The data contain over 20,000 clones, roughly 80% of them singletons. Specimen: peripheral blood. This chain uses TRBV5-6 with TRBJ1-6; the D is unclear. The clonotype originates from a man between 65 and 85 years old with acute or convalescent COVID-19. The CDR3, as DNA: TGTGCCAGCGCCCGAAAGGAGCAGTCACCCCTCCACTTT. Its protein product is CASARKEQSPLHF.